This record concerns one TCR beta chain sequence. Per the study methods: Nucleated cell counts were estimated from reference gene primer amplification. Libraries were prepared by immunoSEQ multiplex PCR; TCRdb keeps only in-frame clonotypes and omits some of them. From that table come the V and J calls and clone size; the DNA was used to work out D and trimming. The table includes more than 250,000 clones, more than 80% detected once. The entry originates in a study of blood T cell repertoires in COVID-19. Study details: The samples span acute and convalescent COVID-19 from the United States, Italy and Spain. From T cells, B-cell-depleted T cells, or PBMCs came the material, which was cDNA or gDNA.

The sequencing input was peripheral blood. The sequence came from a young man who had recovered from COVID-19.

CDR3 nucleotides: TGCGCCAGCAGCAACCGACAGGGCTCTGGGGCCAACGTCCTGACTTTC. It specifies CASSNRQGSGANVLTF. V is TRBV4-1 and J is TRBJ2-6; 7 positions agree with TRBD1. CDR3 size: 16 residues. The germline CDR1 and CDR2 sequences are MGHRA and YSYEKL. Trimming removed 5 bases from V and 0 bases from J; junction bases left unmatched: 4.